A selection of T cell receptor beta chains follows, all from one sample in a study of T cell responses to AZD1222 COVID-19 vaccine. Sequencing was performed with immunoSEQ multiplex PCR; in TCRdb, only in-frame clones are kept and a portion is missing. The sample has fewer than 110,000 clones; around 91% are singletons. The sequenced sample was peripheral blood, obtained on day 0 of AZD1222 vaccination. Receptors were obtained from an adult in good health. The CDR3 runs from the conserved cysteine through the conserved F or W. A D gene is named only where the DNA matches it firmly. Part of the rows lack a size; the others show once, few, many or a class for expanded clones.

v_gene: TRBV9; j_gene: TRBJ2-2; d_gene: NA; abundance: NA; CDR3nt: TGTGCCAGCAGCGAACGGACTTATTCCGGGGAGCTGTTTTTT; CDR3aa: CASSERTYSGELFF
v_gene: TRBV3-1/TRBV3-2; j_gene: TRBJ2-7; d_gene: NA; abundance: NA; CDR3nt: TGTGCCAGCAGCCAAGGCTGGGTTTACGAGCAGTACTTC; CDR3aa: CASSQGWVYEQYF
v_gene: TRBV6-2/TRBV6-3; j_gene: TRBJ2-7; d_gene: NA; abundance: NA; CDR3nt: TGTGCCAGCAGTTACTCAGTATGGGAGCAGTACTTC; CDR3aa: CASSYSVWEQYF
v_gene: TRBV2; j_gene: TRBJ2-7; d_gene: TRBD2; abundance: NA; CDR3nt: TGTGCCAGCAGTGGGACTAGCGGGAACTTCTTC; CDR3aa: CASSGTSGNFF
v_gene: TRBV2; j_gene: TRBJ1-1; d_gene: NA; abundance: NA; CDR3nt: TGTGCCAGCAGTGAAGAGCGGGGAGAAGCTTTCTTT; CDR3aa: CASSEERGEAFF
v_gene: TRBV5-5; j_gene: TRBJ2-7; d_gene: NA; abundance: NA; CDR3nt: TGTGCCAGCAGCTTGGAGGTGTCGTCGACGTACTACGAGCAGTACTTC; CDR3aa: CASSLEVSSTYYEQYF
v_gene: TRBV3-1/TRBV3-2; j_gene: TRBJ1-4; d_gene: NA; abundance: NA; CDR3nt: TGTGCCAGCAGCCAGACAGGCGCAACTAATGAAAAACTGTTTTTT; CDR3aa: CASSQTGATNEKLFF
v_gene: TRBV24-1; j_gene: TRBJ2-5; d_gene: NA; abundance: once; CDR3nt: TGTGCCACCAGTGGGGGTCCAGAAGAGACCCAGTACTTC; CDR3aa: CATSGGPEETQYF
v_gene: TRBV5-6; j_gene: TRBJ1-1; d_gene: TRBD1; abundance: NA; CDR3nt: TGTGCCAGCAGCTTTGGGACAGGGGGTGGGGTAACTGAAGCTTTCTTT; CDR3aa: CASSFGTGGGVTEAFF
v_gene: TRBV15; j_gene: TRBJ2-3; d_gene: NA; abundance: NA; CDR3nt: TGTGCCACCAGCAGACCTACTAGTTCTAGCACAGATACGCAGTATTTT; CDR3aa: CATSRPTSSSTDTQYF
v_gene: TRBV28; j_gene: TRBJ1-2; d_gene: NA; abundance: NA; CDR3nt: TGTGCCAGCAGTCTCGTATCTACAGGGAACTATGTTGGCTACACCTTC; CDR3aa: CASSLVSTGNYVGYTF